The TCR beta chain described here comes from a study of human T cells and chemical hapten exposure. The J segment lost 3 bases and the V segment lost 4 bases, leaving 9 bases of the junction unmatched. CDR1 and CDR2 from the germline V gene are SGHRS and YFSETQ. The CDR3 has 15 residues. Unfractionated whole blood was the source from which total RNA was extracted. TCRdb re-derived calls from the 5' RACE reads in MiXCR, one entry per CDR3 protein. The table includes about 120,000 distinct CDR3 sequences, 15% to 20% detected once. The chain uses TRBV5-1 and TRBJ2-7; TRBD2 agrees at 8 bases. The sequence came from a human donor in good health. The CDR3 here is CASSPERERFYEQYF. The CDR3 DNA is TGCGCCAGCAGCCCGGAGCGGGAGCGCTTCTACGAGCAGTACTTC.